A single TCR beta chain is shown here with its context. The CDR3 sequence is 16 residues long. Germline CDR1 is LNHDA and CDR2 is SQIVND (reference sequence). For each CDR3 protein, TCRdb gives one entry from its re-call of the 5' RACE reads, without DNA. The sample includes about 440,000 distinct CDR3 sequences. The data stem from a study of T cells expressing NK-cell markers. The source is a woman aged 18-70 years in good health. The V and J genes are TRBV19 and TRBJ2-2; TCRdb proposes TRBD1, but this gene call is untestable without DNA. Sequencing was carried out using blood T cells: a sorted CD56 or NKG2C T cell subset, CD4+ or CD8+ T cells, or bulk PBMC T cells (not recorded which). The CDR3 is CASTPRGTGNTGEQFF.